This T cell receptor beta chain originates from a study of blood T cell repertoires in COVID-19. The wider study: Spain, Italy and the United States supplied samples that represented acute and convalescent COVID-19.

Germline trimming cut 0 bases from V and 4 bases from J; bases unmatched to any gene: 1. The CDR3 loop spans 15 amino acids. Looked up from germline, CDR1 is SGHRS and CDR2 is YFSETQ. Per the original data handling: Reference gene primer amplification gave nucleated cell count estimates. TCRdb keeps only in-frame clones here, not all; method: immunoSEQ multiplex PCR. The V and J calls and clone size were taken over from that table, and D and trimming were inferred from the DNA. The data contain 250,000 or so clones, around 85% of them singletons. This receptor was taken from a man older than 75 with acute or convalescent COVID-19. The chain joins TRBV5-1 to TRBJ2-3, with 11 positions matching TRBD2. Input material: peripheral blood. CDR3: CASSLVAGGPDTQYF. The CDR3 DNA sequence: TGCGCCAGCAGCTTGGTAGCGGGGGGGCCAGATACGCAGTATTTT.